The 22 T cell receptor beta chains reported below all come from one sample, sequenced in a study of T cells in Graves' hyperthyroidism and ophthalmopathy. Amplification targeted TCR beta CDR3 regions from RNA transcripts. During a first-round RT-PCR of the TCR CDR3, the HTBI primer set was used. Each CDR3 protein gets one entry after TCRdb re-called the multiplex PCR reads with MiXCR. Seen here are roughly 96,000 distinct CDR3 sequences, over 50% observed once, and the top ten hold around 29%. The sample comprised blood. The receptors derive from a middle-aged woman with Graves' hyperthyroidism.

Ten or more counts support this clonotype. The chain carries TRBV13 and TRBJ2-6; D ambiguous. Germline V gives CDR1 PRHDT, CDR2 FYEKMQ (reference sequence). The CDR3 length is 13 residues. Trimming stripped 5 bases from V and 0 bases from J, with 2 bases between. The CDR3 DNA reads TGTGCCAGCAGCCGCTCTGGGGCCAACGTCCTGACTTTC. Translation: CASSRSGANVLTF.

This chain joins TRBV24-1 and TRBJ1-2; 8 bases map to TRBD1. Germline lookup yields CDR1 KGHDR and CDR2 SFDVKD. The V segment lost 4 bases and the J segment 3 bases; nucleotides outside the gene matches: 6. This CDR3 comprises 15 residues. CDR3 bases: TGTGCCACCAGTGAACCCGGACAGGGCGACTATGGCTACACCTTC. Protein sequence: CATSEPGQGDYGYTF.

This clonotype was counted at least ten times. The chain links TRBV7-2 to TRBJ2-2; D gene uncertain. CDR3 length equals 13 residues. Germline V gene sequence: CDR1 SGHTA, CDR2 FQGNSA. Trimming removed 6 bases from V and 3 bases from J, with 8 bases in between. The CDR3 DNA sequence: TGTGCCAGCAGTTTACCTTACACCGGGGAGCTGTTTTTT. Translating gives CASSLPYTGELFF.

About this clonotype itself: Just one base apart from a much larger clone, this may be a read error. This CDR3 is CASKGGTRFQYGYTF. CDR3 nucleotide sequence: TGCGCCAGCAAAGGAGGGACAAGGTTTCAGTATGGCTACACCTTC. The chain has TRBV5-1 and TRBJ1-2; tentative D call: TRBD1 (6 bases). V lost 6 bases and J 5 bases, leaving 20 bases between the germline ends. Per germline, CDR1 SGHRS and CDR2 YFSETQ. The CDR3 runs to 15 residues.

The J gene is TRBJ1-5, the V gene TRBV24-1, with D perhaps TRBD1 (5 bases). Trimming removed 1 base at V and 5 bases at J, with 5 bases between. CDR3 size: 13 residues. The germline gives CDR1 KGHDR, CDR2 SFDVKD. CDR3 nucleotide sequence: TGTGCCACCAGTGATTTAGGGGATCAGCCCCAGCATTTT. Residues: CATSDLGDQPQHF.

This clonotype appeared a few times. The chain joins TRBV12-3 or TRBV12-4 to TRBJ1-1; possible D gene TRBD1, 5 bases. Trimming removed 4 bases from V and 5 bases from J, with 23 bases in between. This CDR3 contains 17 residues. CDR3 sequence reads: CASSSKNWEGSGTEAFF. DNA of the CDR3: TGTGCCAGCAGTTCAAAAAATTGGGAGGGGAGTGGGACTGAAGCTTTCTTT.

Here the CDR3 reads CASSTGLAGTYEQYF. The CDR3 bases are TGTGCCAGCAGCACGGGACTAGCGGGAACCTACGAGCAGTACTTC. V usage is TRBV7-9 and J usage is TRBJ2-7; 13 positions agree with TRBD2. J lost 2 bases, V lost 5 bases, and 3 bases had no gene match. This CDR3 is 15 amino acids long. The germline gives CDR1 SEHNR, CDR2 FQNEAQ (reference sequence).

This rearrangement joins TRBV13 to TRBJ2-7; TRBD2 aligns across 12 bases. CDR3 size: 15 residues. Germline CDR1 PRHDT, CDR2 FYEKMQ (reference sequence). V shed 10 bases and J 0 bases; nucleotides not matched to a gene: 7. The CDR3 bases are TGTGCCACCATTTCTAGCGGGAGGGCCTCCTACGAGCAGTACTTC. Translated: CATISSGRASYEQYF.

The gene calls are TRBV7-2 and TRBJ1-2; D perhaps matches TRBD1 (6 bases). CDR3 length equals 14 residues. V shed 6 bases and J shed 3 bases, with 14 bases lying between them. Germline CDR1 and CDR2: SGHTA and FQGNSA. In DNA, the CDR3 is TGTGCCAGCAGTCCGATCAGGGGCGACTATGGCTACACCTTC. Its translation is CASSPIRGDYGYTF.

This clonotype appeared many times. The V call is TRBV7-8, the J call TRBJ1-5, with D unclear. Between the trimmed V and J ends, which lost 1 base and 0 bases, there was a span of 7 bases. CDR1 SGHVS and CDR2 FQNEAQ come from the germline V gene. The CDR3 extends over 15 amino acids. CDR3 in amino acids: CASSLEESSNQPQHF. The CDR3 DNA reads as TGTGCCAGCAGCTTAGAGGAGTCTAGCAATCAGCCCCAGCATTTT.

At least ten counts were recorded for this clonotype. The chain couples TRBV15 to TRBJ1-1; 7 bases align to TRBD1. Per germline, CDR1 LNHNV and CDR2 YYDKDF (reference sequence). The CDR3 is 15 residues long. The V segment lost 6 bases and the J segment 0 bases; nucleotides outside the gene matches: 7. The CDR3 loop is CATRSRQGLNTEAFF. In DNA form, the CDR3 reads TGTGCCACCAGATCTCGACAGGGTCTGAACACTGAAGCTTTCTTT. The full variable domain, completed using reference TRBV15 and TRBJ1-1, is DAMVIQNPRYQVTQFGKPVTLSCSQTLNHNVMYWYQQKSSQAPKLLFHYYDKDFNNEADTPDNFQSRRPNTSFCFLDIRSPGLGDTAMYLCATRSRQGLNTEAFFGQGTRLTVV.

The chain uses TRBV25-1 and TRBJ2-5; 11 bases agree with TRBD2. CDR3 size: 16 residues. CDR1 MGHDK and CDR2 SYGVNS come from the germline V gene. V lost 3 bases and J lost 6; bases outside the gene matches: 9. CDR3 nucleotides: TGTGCCAGCAGTGACCACGGACTAGCGGGTACGAAGACCCAGTACTTC. Translated: CASSDHGLAGTKTQYF. Looking up the rest from reference TRBV25-1 and TRBJ2-5 gives the full variable domain: EADIYQTPRYLVIGTGKKITLECSQTMGHDKMYWYQQDPGMELHLIHYSYGVNSTEKGDLSSESTVSRIRTEHFPLTLESARPSHTSQYLCASSDHGLAGTKTQYFGPGTRLLVL.

This sequence joins TRBV7-2 and TRBJ2-5; 7 positions match TRBD1. The trim removed 5 bases at V and 9 bases at J, leaving 6 bases unmatched. CDR1 is SGHTA, CDR2 FQGNSA, per germline. This CDR3 region has 12 residues. The chain's CDR3 is CASSAETGAQYF. Written as DNA, the CDR3 is TGTGCCAGCAGCGCGGAAACAGGGGCCCAGTACTTC. Full variable domain (missing parts from reference TRBV7-2 and TRBJ2-5): GAGVSQSPSNKVTEKGKDVELRCDPISGHTALYWYRQSLGQGLEFLIYFQGNSAPDKSGLPSDRFSAERTGGSVSTLTIQRTQQEDSAVYLCASSAETGAQYFGPGTRLLVL.

On this clonotype: One end of the junction does not line up with germline, which may come from a read error. The genes are TRBV10-3 and TRBJ1-1, with D tentatively TRBD1 (5 bases). There are 13 residues in the CDR3. Germline CDR1 is ENHRY and CDR2 is SYGVKD. The CDR3 region has the DNA TGTGCCAGCAGTACGACGGGGGTTTCGGCTGCTTTCTTT. Translation gives CASSTTGVSAAFF.

The sample holds many counts of this clonotype. This chain joins TRBV5-1 and TRBJ2-5, with D perhaps being TRBD1 or TRBD2 (6 bases each). CDR3 length equals 14 residues. Germline V gives CDR1 SGHRS, CDR2 YFSETQ. The V end lost 5 bases, the J end lost 2 bases, and 13 bases lay between the germline ends. In DNA, the CDR3 is TGCGCCAGCAGACCTCTAGGGGGGCAAGAGACCCAGTACTTC. It translates to CASRPLGGQETQYF. Looking up the rest from reference TRBV5-1 and TRBJ2-5 gives the full variable domain: KAGVTQTPRYLIKTRGQQVTLSCSPISGHRSVSWYQQTPGQGLQFLFEYFSETQRNKGNFPGRFSGRQFSNSRSEMNVSTLELGDSALYLCASRPLGGQETQYFGPGTRLLVL.

V is TRBV5-4 and J is TRBJ2-3; D may be TRBD2 (6 bases). V gave up 3 bases and J gave up 0 bases, with 11 bases separating them. The CDR3 length is 15 residues. Germline CDR1 reads SGHNT; CDR2 reads YYREEE (reference sequence). The CDR3 nucleotides are TGTGCCAGCAGCTGGGACGGGACTAGCACAGATACGCAGTATTTT. This gives the protein CASSWDGTSTDTQYF.

The chain recombines TRBV20-1 with TRBJ2-5; D not certain. V gave up 2 bases and J gave up 5 bases, with 3 bases separating them. Germline CDR1 DFQATT, CDR2 SNEGSKA (reference sequence). The CDR3 spans 10 residues. CDR3 sequence reads: CSARSETQYF. The DNA of the CDR3 is TGCAGTGCTAGAAGCGAGACCCAGTACTTC.

The rearrangement joins TRBV24-1 to TRBJ2-7; possibly TRBD1 for D (6 bases). CDR3 length: 14 amino acids. Germline V CDR1 and CDR2: KGHDR, SFDVKD. The V gene lost 5 bases and the J gene lost 0 bases, with 10 bases spanning the gap. For the CDR3, the DNA is TGTGCCACCAGTGCTAGACAGGTCTCCTACGAGCAGTACTTC. Amino acid sequence: CATSARQVSYEQYF.

V usage is TRBV25-1 and J usage is TRBJ1-1, with 7 bases matching TRBD1. The CDR3 is 10 residues long. The germline V gene has CDR1 MGHDK and CDR2 SYGVNS. The CDR3 here is CAPRGTEAFF. CDR3 DNA: TGTGCGCCCAGGGGGACTGAAGCTTTCTTT.

At least ten counts were recorded for this clonotype. The V and J genes are TRBV20-1 and TRBJ2-5; D unresolved. Germline values: CDR1 DFQATT, CDR2 SNEGSKA (reference sequence). This CDR3 is 14 amino acids long. Between the trimmed V and J ends, which lost 0 bases and 2 bases, there was a span of 10 bases. The CDR3 loop reads CSARDYVGQETQYF. CDR3 in DNA: TGCAGTGCTAGAGATTACGTCGGTCAAGAGACCCAGTACTTC.

Of note for this clonotype: This is likely a read error, given that the CDR3 carries no conserved phenylalanine or tryptophan at its end. This chain uses TRBV2 with TRBJ2-2; perhaps TRBD2 as D (5 bases). The CDR3 is 15 residues long. V lost 5 bases and J lost 6, with 16 bases in between. Germline values: CDR1 SNHLY, CDR2 FYNNEI. The CDR3 region is CASSYDGVVSGELFS. The CDR3, as DNA: TGTGCCAGCAGTTACGACGGGGTGGTGTCCGGGGAGCTGTTTTCT.

This clonotype was detected ten times or more. V gene TRBV7-9 combines with J gene TRBJ1-2, with D uncertain. This CDR3 has 14 residues. Germline values: CDR1 SEHNR, CDR2 FQNEAQ (reference sequence). The V and J ends lost 7 bases and 6 bases respectively, with 18 bases between them. This CDR3 reads CASTKVGPSHGYTF. The DNA for the CDR3 is TGTGCCAGCACCAAAGTAGGTCCGTCCCATGGCTACACCTTC.